The 13 T cell receptor beta chains listed next were all sequenced from one sample in a study of cytomegalovirus exposure and HLA in healthy donors. 13 Jbeta primers and 60 Vbeta primers were used for the PCR. Method: immunoSEQ multiplex PCR; TCRdb's copy keeps in-frame clones and lacks some. This table holds some 160,000 clones, over 70% found once. The sequencing sample was made of PBMCs. The receptors were gathered from a woman aged 18-29 years in good health and CMV-seronegative.

This clone occurred a few times. V gene TRBV4-2 combines with J gene TRBJ1-5; perhaps TRBD1 as D (5 bases). The germline CDR1 and CDR2 sequences are LGHNA and YNFKEQ. The CDR3 consists of 14 residues. V was cut by 5 bases and J by 5 bases, with 13 bases left in between. CDR3 sequence reads: CASSLAGSHQPQHF. The CDR3 DNA sequence: TGTGCCAGCAGCTTGGCAGGGTCTCATCAGCCCCAGCATTTT.

This sequence joins TRBV21-1 and TRBJ1-2. TRBV21-1 constitutes a pseudogene. The CDR3 totals 13 residues. This CDR3 reads CASPFGGGRGYTF. The CDR3 DNA follows: TGTGCCAGCCCGTTTGGGGGAGGACGAGGCTACACCTTC.

This chain connects TRBV29-1 to TRBJ2-7, with D tentatively TRBD1 (5 bases). The CDR3 contains 15 residues. The V end was cut by 4 bases, the J end by 5 bases, with 21 bases between. Germline CDR1 is SQVTM and CDR2 is ANQGSEA. As DNA, the CDR3 is TGCAGCGTTGCTAAGGGCGGTCTCAGGGCCGACGAGCAGTACTTC. Translated, it gives CSVAKGGLRADEQYF.

The chain uses TRBV19 and TRBJ1-1, with D unresolved. CDR1 LNHDA and CDR2 SQIVND come from the germline V gene (reference sequence). This CDR3 has 15 amino acids. V lost 6 bases and J lost 0, with 14 bases in between. The CDR3 region is CASRYRREVNTEAFF. DNA of the CDR3: TGTGCCAGTAGATATCGGAGGGAGGTGAACACTGAAGCTTTCTTT.

CDR3: CASSWGEGRIEKLFF. In DNA, the CDR3 is TGTGCCAGCAGCTGGGGGGAGGGGCGCATTGAAAAACTGTTTTTT. The V call is TRBV7-9, the J call TRBJ1-4; weak D call: TRBD1 (5 bases). The CDR3 is 15 amino acids. V gave up 4 bases and J gave up 7 bases, with 16 bases separating them. Germline-derived CDR1 and CDR2 are SEHNR and FQNEAQ (reference sequence).

The rearrangement joins TRBV18 to TRBJ1-2; 12 positions agree with TRBD1. J was trimmed by 4 bases and V by 3 bases; bases with no gene match: 9. The CDR3 is 17 residues long. The germline gives CDR1 KGHSH, CDR2 LQKENI. The CDR3 here is CASSPTAGTGGAYGYTF. CDR3 in DNA: TGTGCCAGCTCACCGACCGCGGGGACAGGGGGCGCCTATGGCTACACCTTC.

This clone has only one observation. The chain combines TRBV30 with TRBJ1-3; TRBD1 might be the D (6 bases). V shed 0 bases and J shed 6 bases, with 15 bases lying between them. This CDR3 is 15 amino acids long. Germline V gives CDR1 GTSNPN, CDR2 SVGIG (reference sequence). The CDR3 bases are TGTGCCTGGAGTGTAACAGGGAAAGCAGTAAACACCATATATTTT. Protein: CAWSVTGKAVNTIYF.

DNA for the CDR3: TGCGCCAGCAGCTTGGAGAGGGGGCTCTACGAGCAGTACTTC. Residues: CASSLERGLYEQYF. The chain couples TRBV5-1 to TRBJ2-7; 7 nucleotides line up with TRBD1. The CDR3 sequence is 14 residues long. With V trimmed by 0 bases and J by 3 bases, 3 bases remained unmatched. From germline, CDR1 is SGHRS and CDR2 YFSETQ. Looking up the rest from reference TRBV5-1 and TRBJ2-7 gives the full variable domain: KAGVTQTPRYLIKTRGQQVTLSCSPISGHRSVSWYQQTPGQGLQFLFEYFSETQRNKGNFPGRFSGRQFSNSRSEMNVSTLELGDSALYLCASSLERGLYEQYFGPGTRLTVT.

This clone has a single count. The V gene is TRBV7-9, the J gene TRBJ2-1, with 7 bases lining up with TRBD1. Germline-derived CDR1 and CDR2 are SEHNR and FQNEAQ (reference sequence). The CDR3 extends over 16 amino acids. V lost 5 bases, J lost 0 bases, and 7 bases stayed unmatched. CDR3 amino acids: CASSLDRKSSYNEQFF. The DNA of the CDR3 is TGTGCCAGCAGCCTGGACAGGAAAAGCTCCTACAATGAGCAGTTCTTC.

The genes are TRBV6-5 and TRBJ1-2, with D possibly being TRBD1 (6 bases). The V end was cut by 6 bases, the J end by 8 bases, with 19 bases between. The CDR3 totals 14 residues. The germline V gene encodes CDR1 MNHEY and CDR2 SVGAGI. CDR3 loop: CASSRQVSVSGYTF. The CDR3 bases are TGTGCCAGCAGCAGACAGGTTTCGGTCTCGGGCTACACCTTC.

This clone was observed a single time. The chain links TRBV11-3 to TRBJ2-2, with D unresolved. Trimming removed 5 bases at V and 2 bases at J, with 3 bases between. CDR1 SGHNT and CDR2 YENEEA come from the germline V gene. The CDR3 has 12 residues. DNA for the CDR3: TGTGCCAGCAGCCTTAACACCGGGGAGCTGTTTTTT. Translation: CASSLNTGELFF. Full variable domain (remainder filled in from reference TRBV11-3 and TRBJ2-2): EAGVVQSPRYKIIEKKQPVAFWCNPISGHNTLYWYLQNLGQGPELLIRYENEEAVDDSQLPKDRFSAERLKGVDSTLKIQPAELGDSAVYLCASSLNTGELFFGEGSRLTVL.

This CDR3 reads CASSLHVGQGRTEAFF. CDR3 DNA: TGCGCCAGCAGCTTGCATGTAGGACAGGGGCGGACTGAAGCTTTCTTT. The genes are TRBV5-1 and TRBJ1-1, with 9 bases lining up with TRBD1. From germline, CDR1 is SGHRS and CDR2 YFSETQ. The CDR3 contains 16 residues. Trimming took 1 base from V and 5 from J; bases not matched to a gene: 9.

The chain has TRBV2 and TRBJ1-2; D call uncertain. Per germline, CDR1 SNHLY and CDR2 FYNNEI. V lost 4 bases to trimming and J lost 2 bases, with 11 bases between them. The CDR3 sequence is 14 residues long. The CDR3 reads CASSVGSANYGYTF. The CDR3 bases are TGTGCCAGCAGTGTCGGGTCGGCCAACTATGGCTACACCTTC.